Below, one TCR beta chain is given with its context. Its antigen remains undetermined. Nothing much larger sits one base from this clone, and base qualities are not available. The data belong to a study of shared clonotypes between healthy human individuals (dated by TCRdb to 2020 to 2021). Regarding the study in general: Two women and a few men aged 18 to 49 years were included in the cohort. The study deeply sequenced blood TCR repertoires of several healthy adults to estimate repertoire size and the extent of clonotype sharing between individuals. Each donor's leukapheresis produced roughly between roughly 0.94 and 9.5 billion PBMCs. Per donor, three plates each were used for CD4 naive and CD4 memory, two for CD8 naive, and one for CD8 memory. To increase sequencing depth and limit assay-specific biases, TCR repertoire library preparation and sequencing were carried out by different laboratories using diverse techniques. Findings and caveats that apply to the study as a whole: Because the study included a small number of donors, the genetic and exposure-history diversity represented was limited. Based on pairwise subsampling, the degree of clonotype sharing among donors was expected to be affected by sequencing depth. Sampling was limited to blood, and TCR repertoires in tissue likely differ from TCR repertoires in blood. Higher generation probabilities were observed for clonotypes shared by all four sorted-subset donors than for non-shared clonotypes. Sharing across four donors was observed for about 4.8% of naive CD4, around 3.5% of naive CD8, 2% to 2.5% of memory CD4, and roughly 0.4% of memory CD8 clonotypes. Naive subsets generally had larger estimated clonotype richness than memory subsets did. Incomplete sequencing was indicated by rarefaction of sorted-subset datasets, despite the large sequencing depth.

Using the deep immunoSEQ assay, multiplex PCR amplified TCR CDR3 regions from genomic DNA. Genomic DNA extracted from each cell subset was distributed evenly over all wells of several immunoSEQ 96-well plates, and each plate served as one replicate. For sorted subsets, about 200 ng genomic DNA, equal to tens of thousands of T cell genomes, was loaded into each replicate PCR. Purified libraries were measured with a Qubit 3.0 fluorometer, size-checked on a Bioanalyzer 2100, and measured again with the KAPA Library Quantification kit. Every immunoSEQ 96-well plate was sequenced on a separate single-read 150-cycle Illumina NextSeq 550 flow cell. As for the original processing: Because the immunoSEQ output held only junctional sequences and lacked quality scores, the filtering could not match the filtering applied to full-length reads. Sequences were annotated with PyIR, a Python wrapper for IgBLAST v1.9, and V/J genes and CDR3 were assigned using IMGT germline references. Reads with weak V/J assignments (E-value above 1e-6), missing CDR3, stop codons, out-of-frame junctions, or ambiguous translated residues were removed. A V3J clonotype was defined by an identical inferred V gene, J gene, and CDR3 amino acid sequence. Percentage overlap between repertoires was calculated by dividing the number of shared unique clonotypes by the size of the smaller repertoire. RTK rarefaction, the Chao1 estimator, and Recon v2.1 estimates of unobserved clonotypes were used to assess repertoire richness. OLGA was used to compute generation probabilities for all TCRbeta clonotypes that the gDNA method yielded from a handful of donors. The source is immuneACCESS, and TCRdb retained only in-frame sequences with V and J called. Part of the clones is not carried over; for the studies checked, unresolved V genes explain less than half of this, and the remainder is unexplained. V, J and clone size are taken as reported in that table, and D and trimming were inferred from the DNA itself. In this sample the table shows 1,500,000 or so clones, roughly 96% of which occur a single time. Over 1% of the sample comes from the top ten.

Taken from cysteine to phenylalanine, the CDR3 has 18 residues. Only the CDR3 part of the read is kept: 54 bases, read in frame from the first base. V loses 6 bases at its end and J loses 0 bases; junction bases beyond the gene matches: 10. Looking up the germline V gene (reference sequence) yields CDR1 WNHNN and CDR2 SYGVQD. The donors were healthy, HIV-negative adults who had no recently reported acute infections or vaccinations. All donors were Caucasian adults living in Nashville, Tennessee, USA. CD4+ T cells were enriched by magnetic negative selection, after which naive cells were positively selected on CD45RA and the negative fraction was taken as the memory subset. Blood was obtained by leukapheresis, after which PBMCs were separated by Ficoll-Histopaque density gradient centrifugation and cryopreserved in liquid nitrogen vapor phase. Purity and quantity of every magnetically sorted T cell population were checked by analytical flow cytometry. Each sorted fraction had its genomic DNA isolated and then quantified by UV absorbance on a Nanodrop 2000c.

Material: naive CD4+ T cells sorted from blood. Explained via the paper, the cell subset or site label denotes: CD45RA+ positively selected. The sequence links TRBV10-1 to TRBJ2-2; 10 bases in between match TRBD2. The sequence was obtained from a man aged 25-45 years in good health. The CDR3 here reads CASSPLTSGYANTGELFF. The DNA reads TGCGCCAGCAGCCCTTTGACTAGCGGGTACGCGAACACCGGGGAGCTGTTTTTT.